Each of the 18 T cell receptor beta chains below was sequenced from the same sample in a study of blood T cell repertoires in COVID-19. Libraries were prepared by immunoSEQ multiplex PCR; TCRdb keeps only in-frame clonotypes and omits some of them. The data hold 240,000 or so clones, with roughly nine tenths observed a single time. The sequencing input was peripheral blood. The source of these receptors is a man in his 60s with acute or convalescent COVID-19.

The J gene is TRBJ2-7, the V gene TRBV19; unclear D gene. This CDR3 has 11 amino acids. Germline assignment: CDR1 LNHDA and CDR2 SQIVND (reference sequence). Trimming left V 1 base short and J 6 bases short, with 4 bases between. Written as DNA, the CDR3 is TGTGCCAGTAGTATAGGAGCCGAGCAGTACTTC. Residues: CASSIGAEQYF. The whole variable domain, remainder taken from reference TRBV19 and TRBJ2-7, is DGGITQSPKYLFRKEGQNVTLSCEQNLNHDAMYWYRQDPGQGLRLIYYSQIVNDFQKGDIAEGYSVSREKKESFPLTVTSAQKNPTAFYLCASSIGAEQYFGPGTRLTVT.

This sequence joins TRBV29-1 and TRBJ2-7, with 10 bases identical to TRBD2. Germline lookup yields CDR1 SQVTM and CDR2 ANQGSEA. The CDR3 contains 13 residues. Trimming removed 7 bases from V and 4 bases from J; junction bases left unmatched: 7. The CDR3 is CSGTSGFAYEQYF. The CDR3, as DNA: TGCAGCGGGACTAGCGGCTTTGCATACGAGCAGTACTTC.

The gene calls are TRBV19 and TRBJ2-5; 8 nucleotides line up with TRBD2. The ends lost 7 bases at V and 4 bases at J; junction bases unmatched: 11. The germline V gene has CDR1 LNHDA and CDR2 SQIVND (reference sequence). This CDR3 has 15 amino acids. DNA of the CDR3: TGTGCCAGTAACGAAGCGGGAGTGGGGTCAGAGACCCAGTACTTC. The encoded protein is CASNEAGVGSETQYF.

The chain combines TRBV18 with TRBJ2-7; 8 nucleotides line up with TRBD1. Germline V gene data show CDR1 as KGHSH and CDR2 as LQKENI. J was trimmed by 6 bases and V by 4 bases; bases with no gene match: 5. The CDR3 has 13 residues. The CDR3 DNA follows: TGTGCCAGCTCACAGGCTGGACAGGGCGAGCAGTACTTC. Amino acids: CASSQAGQGEQYF.

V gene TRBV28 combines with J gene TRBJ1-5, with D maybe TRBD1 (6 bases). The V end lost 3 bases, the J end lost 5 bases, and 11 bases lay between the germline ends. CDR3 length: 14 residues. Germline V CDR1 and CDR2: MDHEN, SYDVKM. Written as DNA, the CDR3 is TGTGCCAGCAGTTTTAGGGGGAGCGATCAGCCCCAGCATTTT. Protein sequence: CASSFRGSDQPQHF.

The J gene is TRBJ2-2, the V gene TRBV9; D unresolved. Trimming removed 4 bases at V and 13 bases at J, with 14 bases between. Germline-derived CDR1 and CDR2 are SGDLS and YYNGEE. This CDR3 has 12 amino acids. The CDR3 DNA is TGTGCCAGCAGCACCCCCCTAGGTCGGCTGTTTTTT. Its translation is CASSTPLGRLFF.

For the CDR3, the DNA is TGTGCCAGCAGCGTGAGCGGACTAGGCCACTCCTACAATGAGCAGTTCTTC. It specifies CASSVSGLGHSYNEQFF. This chain uses TRBV9 with TRBJ2-1; TRBD2 aligns across 7 bases. The CDR3 contains 17 residues. V trimming: 2 bases; J trimming: 0 bases; junction bases outside the gene matches: 8. Germline V gene sequence: CDR1 SGDLS, CDR2 YYNGEE.

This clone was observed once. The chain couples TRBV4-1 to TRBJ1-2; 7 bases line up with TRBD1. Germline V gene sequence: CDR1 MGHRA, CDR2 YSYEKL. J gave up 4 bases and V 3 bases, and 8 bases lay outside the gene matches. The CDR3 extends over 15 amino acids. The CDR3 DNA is TGCGCCAGCAGCCATGTACTCCGGGACAGCTATGGCTACACCTTC. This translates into CASSHVLRDSYGYTF.

In DNA form, the CDR3 reads TGTGCCAGCTCGCTGACAGGGAGCTACGACAATGAGCAGTTCTTC. Its protein product is CASSLTGSYDNEQFF. V is TRBV18 and J is TRBJ2-1, with 7 bases matching TRBD1. The CDR3 is made up of 15 amino acids. V was clipped by 6 bases and J by 5 bases; unmatched bases: 10. Per the germline V gene, CDR1 is KGHSH and CDR2 is LQKENI.

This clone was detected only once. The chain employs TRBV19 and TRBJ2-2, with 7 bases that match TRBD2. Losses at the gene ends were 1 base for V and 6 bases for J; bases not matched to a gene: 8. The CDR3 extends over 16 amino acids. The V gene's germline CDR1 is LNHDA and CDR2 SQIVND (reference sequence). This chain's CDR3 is CASSIVAGVASGELFF. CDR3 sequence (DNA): TGTGCCAGTAGTATAGTCGCGGGAGTAGCCTCCGGGGAGCTGTTTTTT.

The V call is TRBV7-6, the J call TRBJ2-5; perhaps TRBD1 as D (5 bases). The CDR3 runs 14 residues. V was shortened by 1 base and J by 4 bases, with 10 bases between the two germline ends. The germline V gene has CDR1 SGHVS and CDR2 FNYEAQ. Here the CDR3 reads CASSLGRVGETQYF. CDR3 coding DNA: TGTGCCAGCAGCTTAGGCAGGGTCGGAGAGACCCAGTACTTC.

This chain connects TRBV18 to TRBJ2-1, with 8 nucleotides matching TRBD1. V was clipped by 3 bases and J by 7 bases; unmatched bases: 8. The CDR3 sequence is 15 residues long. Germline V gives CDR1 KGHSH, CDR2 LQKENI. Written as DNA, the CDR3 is TGTGCCAGCTCACCGCTCCGGGACAGGAAGAATGAGCAGTTCTTC. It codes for CASSPLRDRKNEQFF.

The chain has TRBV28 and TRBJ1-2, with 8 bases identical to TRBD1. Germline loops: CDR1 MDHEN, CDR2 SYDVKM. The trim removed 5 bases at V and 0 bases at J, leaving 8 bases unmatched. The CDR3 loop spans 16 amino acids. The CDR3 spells CASSPSGQATNYGYTF. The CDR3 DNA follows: TGTGCCAGCAGTCCCTCGGGACAGGCCACTAACTATGGCTACACCTTC.

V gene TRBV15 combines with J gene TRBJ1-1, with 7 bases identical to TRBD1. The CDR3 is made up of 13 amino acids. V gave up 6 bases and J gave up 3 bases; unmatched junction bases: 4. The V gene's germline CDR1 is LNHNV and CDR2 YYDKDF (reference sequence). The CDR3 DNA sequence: TGTGCCACCAGTGAGCAGGGGGACACTGAAGCTTTCTTT. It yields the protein CATSEQGDTEAFF.

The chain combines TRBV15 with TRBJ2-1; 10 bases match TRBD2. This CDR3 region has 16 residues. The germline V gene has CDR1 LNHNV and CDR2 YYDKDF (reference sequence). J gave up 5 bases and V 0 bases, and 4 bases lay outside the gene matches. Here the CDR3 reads CATSRDKAGGHNEQFF. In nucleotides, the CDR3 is TGTGCCACCAGCAGAGATAAAGCGGGAGGGCACAATGAGCAGTTCTTC. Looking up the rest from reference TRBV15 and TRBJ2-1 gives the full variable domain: DAMVIQNPRYQVTQFGKPVTLSCSQTLNHNVMYWYQQKSSQAPKLLFHYYDKDFNNEADTPDNFQSRRPNTSFCFLDIRSPGLGDTAMYLCATSRDKAGGHNEQFFGPGTRLTVL.

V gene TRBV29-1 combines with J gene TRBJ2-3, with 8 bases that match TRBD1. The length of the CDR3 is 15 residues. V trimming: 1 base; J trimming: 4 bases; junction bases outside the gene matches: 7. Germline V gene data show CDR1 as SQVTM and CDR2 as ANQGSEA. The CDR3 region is CSVEGLNRGSDTQYF. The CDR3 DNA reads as TGCAGCGTTGAAGGTTTGAACAGGGGGTCAGATACGCAGTATTTT.

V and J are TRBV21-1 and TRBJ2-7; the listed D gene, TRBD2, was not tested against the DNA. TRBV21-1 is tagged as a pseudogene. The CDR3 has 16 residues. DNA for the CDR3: TGTGCCAGCAGCAAAAATGAGACTAGCGGTCTGGACGAGCAGTACTTC. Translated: CASSKNETSGLDEQYF.

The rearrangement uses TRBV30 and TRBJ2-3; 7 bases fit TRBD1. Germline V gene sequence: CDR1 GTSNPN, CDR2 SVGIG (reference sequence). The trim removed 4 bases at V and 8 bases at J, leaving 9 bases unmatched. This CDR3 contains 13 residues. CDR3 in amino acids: CAWTRQGSGTQYF. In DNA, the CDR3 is TGTGCCTGGACCCGACAGGGCTCGGGTACGCAGTATTTT.